This is a list of T cell receptor beta chains from one sample in a study of T cell repertoires in cytomegalovirus infection. Via MiXCR, TCRdb re-called the reads, giving one row per CDR3 protein. This sample has roughly 640,000 distinct CDR3 sequences; around 24% occur once, and the top ten carry 7.5% to 9%. What was sequenced was CD8+ T cells from PBMCs. The receptors here all came from a human donor in good health (CMV status not recorded). Some clones in this sample may be carry-over from other donors' samples. Both conserved end residues are part of each CDR3. Each record gives: J gene, D gene, V gene, clone size, CDR3 DNA, CDR3 protein. The D gene is left open where the match is weak. Clone size appears in some rows only: once, few, many, or a class for an expanded clone.

j_call: TRBJ2-1
d_call: .
v_call: TRBV14
clone_size: .
cdr3_nt: TGTGCCAGCAGCCAAGATTGGGACTTAACTGAGCAGTTCTTC
cdr3_aa: CASSQDWDLTEQFF

j_call: TRBJ2-7
d_call: TRBD1
v_call: TRBV5-1
clone_size: .
cdr3_nt: TGCGCCAGCAGCTTGTCCGACAGGGACTACGAGCAGTACTTC
cdr3_aa: CASSLSDRDYEQYF

j_call: TRBJ2-7
d_call: .
v_call: TRBV7-9
clone_size: few
cdr3_nt: TGTGCCAGCAGCTTCCACGACACTAGCTACTACGAGCAGTACTTC
cdr3_aa: CASSFHDTSYYEQYF

j_call: TRBJ2-1
d_call: .
v_call: TRBV5-1
clone_size: few
cdr3_nt: TGCGCCAGCAGCTTGGTTTTGGGGGTCTCCTACAATGAGCAGTTCTTC
cdr3_aa: CASSLVLGVSYNEQFF

j_call: TRBJ2-1
d_call: TRBD1
v_call: TRBV9
clone_size: few
cdr3_nt: TGTGCCAGCAGCGTAGTGACAGGGTCCTCCTACAATGAGCAGTTCTTC
cdr3_aa: CASSVVTGSSYNEQFF

j_call: TRBJ2-3
d_call: TRBD2
v_call: TRBV7-2
clone_size: many
cdr3_nt: TGTGCCAGCAGACCGAGCGGGGGGGTGGCAGATACGCAGTATTTT
cdr3_aa: CASRPSGGVADTQYF

j_call: TRBJ2-1
d_call: TRBD2
v_call: TRBV7-2
clone_size: many
cdr3_nt: TGTGCCAGCAGCTTAGTAGTAGCGGGGGCGTACAATGAGCAGTTCTTC
cdr3_aa: CASSLVVAGAYNEQFF

j_call: TRBJ2-2
d_call: .
v_call: TRBV5-6
clone_size: .
cdr3_nt: TGTGCCAGCAGCTTGGTACCGCACGATGAGCTGTTTTTT
cdr3_aa: CASSLVPHDELFF

j_call: TRBJ2-1
d_call: TRBD2
v_call: TRBV7-2
clone_size: many
cdr3_nt: TGTGCCAGCAGCTCTCCGAGACTAGCGGGAACCTCCTACAATGAGCAGTTCTTC
cdr3_aa: CASSSPRLAGTSYNEQFF

j_call: TRBJ1-2
d_call: .
v_call: TRBV29-1
clone_size: few
cdr3_nt: TGCAGCGTTCGTGGGGGGGAAGGCTACACCTTC
cdr3_aa: CSVRGGEGYTF

j_call: TRBJ1-2
d_call: TRBD1
v_call: TRBV7-9
clone_size: few
cdr3_nt: TGTGCCAGCAGCCCGCCAGACAGGGAACGGTATGGCTACACCTTC
cdr3_aa: CASSPPDRERYGYTF

j_call: TRBJ2-4
d_call: TRBD1
v_call: TRBV7-9
clone_size: many
cdr3_nt: TGTGCCAGCAGCGACCCCGGGACAGGGGCACCCTTAGCCAAAAACATTCAGTACTTC
cdr3_aa: CASSDPGTGAPLAKNIQYF

j_call: TRBJ2-1
d_call: .
v_call: TRBV14
clone_size: .
cdr3_nt: TGTGCCAGCAGCGAAGGGGGGATGAATGAGCAGTTCTTC
cdr3_aa: CASSEGGMNEQFF

j_call: TRBJ2-1
d_call: .
v_call: TRBV7-2
clone_size: many
cdr3_nt: TGTGCCAGCAGCCCCGGCAGGTACTACAATGAGCAGTTCTTC
cdr3_aa: CASSPGRYYNEQFF

j_call: TRBJ2-3
d_call: .
v_call: TRBV7-9
clone_size: .
cdr3_nt: TGTGCCAGCAGAGAAAACCGGGACGGGGTTTACACAGATACGCAGTATTTT
cdr3_aa: CASRENRDGVYTDTQYF

j_call: TRBJ1-2
d_call: .
v_call: TRBV28
clone_size: many
cdr3_nt: TGTGCCAGCAGTTTTCAGGGTGGCTATGGCTACACCTTC
cdr3_aa: CASSFQGGYGYTF

j_call: TRBJ1-5
d_call: .
v_call: TRBV14
clone_size: few
cdr3_nt: TGTGCCAGCAGCCAAAGTAGTCAGCCCCAGCATTTT
cdr3_aa: CASSQSSQPQHF